The rows below give T cell receptor beta chains drawn from one sample of a study of CD8 T cells in ankylosing spondylitis. TCRdb used MiXCR to reprocess the 5' RACE reads, holding one entry per CDR3 protein. The profile shows 250,000 to 350,000 distinct CDR3 sequences, under 25% of them singletons. Sequencing was done on a sample of blood, either unsorted or a sorted T cell fraction (not recorded which). These receptors were collected from a female donor with ankylosing spondylitis or in good health (not recorded which). CDR3s include the opening cysteine and the closing phenylalanine or tryptophan. D genes are given only for firm matches. Clone size appears in some rows only: once, few, many, or a class for an expanded clone.

j_gene | abundance | v_gene | d_gene | CDR3nt | CDR3aa
TRBJ2-1 | few | TRBV5-5 | NA | TGTGCCAGCCGATCCACGGACGGGAGCTCCTACAATGAGCAGTTCTTC | CASRSTDGSSYNEQFF
TRBJ2-5 | NA | TRBV5-5 | TRBD2 | TGTGCCAGCAGGGAGGGAGCGGGGAGAGAGACCCAGTACTTC | CASREGAGRETQYF
TRBJ1-2 | NA | TRBV5-4 | NA | TGTGCCAGCAGCCATAGGACGGAACGTGGCTACACCTTC | CASSHRTERGYTF
TRBJ1-2 | NA | TRBV28 | NA | TGTGCCAGCAGTGTGTCGAGGTATGGCTACACCTTC | CASSVSRYGYTF
TRBJ2-7 | few | TRBV3-1 | TRBD2 | TGTGCCAGCAGCCAAGCTAATAGCGGGAGTGGGTCCGAGCAGTACTTC | CASSQANSGSGSEQYF
TRBJ2-5 | NA | TRBV29-1 | TRBD2 | TGCAGCGTGGGTCTAACTAGCGGGAGTCCCGCTGAGACCCAGTACTTC | CSVGLTSGSPAETQYF
TRBJ1-4 | few | TRBV7-6 | NA | TGTGCCAGCAGCCTAAACGGTGAAAAACTGTTTTTT | CASSLNGEKLFF
TRBJ2-1 | few | TRBV5-1 | TRBD1 | TGCGCCAGCGGGAGTCGACAGGGGAGTGACAATGAGCAGTTCTTC | CASGSRQGSDNEQFF
TRBJ2-5 | NA | TRBV29-1 | NA | TGCAGCGTTTCCAGCCCTCTCGGAGAGACCCAGTACTTC | CSVSSPLGETQYF
TRBJ2-1 | few | TRBV24-1 | NA | TGTGCCACCAGTGATCTCGGGACCCGGCATGAGCAGTTCTTC | CATSDLGTRHEQFF
TRBJ1-1 | NA | TRBV19 | NA | TGTGCCAGTAGTATCCCCAGGGCCAACACTGAAGCTTTCTTT | CASSIPRANTEAFF
TRBJ2-7 | many | TRBV12-3/TRBV12-4 | NA | TGTGCCAGCAGTTTAGCGCGGGCAGCTTCCTACGAGCAGTACTTC | CASSLARAASYEQYF
TRBJ1-2 | few | TRBV7-9 | NA | TGTGCCAGCACCGGGGGGGGTCTTTTATCTGGCTACACCTTC | CASTGGGLLSGYTF
TRBJ2-3 | few | TRBV10-3 | TRBD2 | TGTGCCATCAGTACTCTAGCGGGAACCCTCGGGGATACGCAGTATTTT | CAISTLAGTLGDTQYF